This T cell receptor (beta chain) appears in the sequencing data of a study of T cells in Graves' hyperthyroidism and ophthalmopathy. On the study more broadly: At the time of initial diagnosis and before any treatment, peripheral blood was collected.

Amplified TCR beta CDR3 regions derived from RNA transcripts. Using the HTBI primer set, a first-round RT-PCR was run on the TCR CDR3. TCRdb passed the multiplex PCR reads through MiXCR, listing each CDR3 protein once. The sample carries over 300,000 distinct CDR3 sequences, approximately 14% recorded once. General observations from the study: Most thyroid clonotypes with frequency above 0.001 were detected in blood.

With a duration under 2 months, the hyperthyroidism was newly diagnosed in patients aged 18 to 65. Pregnant or lactating patients were excluded, as were those with uncontrolled infection or other autoimmune disease. Germline lookup yields CDR1 SEHNR and CDR2 FQNEAQ (reference sequence). V trimming: 4 bases; J trimming: 5 bases; junction bases outside the gene matches: 5. The CDR3 is 13 amino acids. For this clonotype: The antigen remains undetermined.

The receptor comes from a woman between 55 and 75 years old with Graves' hyperthyroidism. This chain uses TRBV7-9 with TRBJ2-7; 7 nucleotides align to TRBD1. Sequenced material: blood. In DNA form, the CDR3 reads TGTGCCAGCAGCTACGTTGACAGGGACGAGCAGTACTTC. It is translated as CASSYVDRDEQYF.